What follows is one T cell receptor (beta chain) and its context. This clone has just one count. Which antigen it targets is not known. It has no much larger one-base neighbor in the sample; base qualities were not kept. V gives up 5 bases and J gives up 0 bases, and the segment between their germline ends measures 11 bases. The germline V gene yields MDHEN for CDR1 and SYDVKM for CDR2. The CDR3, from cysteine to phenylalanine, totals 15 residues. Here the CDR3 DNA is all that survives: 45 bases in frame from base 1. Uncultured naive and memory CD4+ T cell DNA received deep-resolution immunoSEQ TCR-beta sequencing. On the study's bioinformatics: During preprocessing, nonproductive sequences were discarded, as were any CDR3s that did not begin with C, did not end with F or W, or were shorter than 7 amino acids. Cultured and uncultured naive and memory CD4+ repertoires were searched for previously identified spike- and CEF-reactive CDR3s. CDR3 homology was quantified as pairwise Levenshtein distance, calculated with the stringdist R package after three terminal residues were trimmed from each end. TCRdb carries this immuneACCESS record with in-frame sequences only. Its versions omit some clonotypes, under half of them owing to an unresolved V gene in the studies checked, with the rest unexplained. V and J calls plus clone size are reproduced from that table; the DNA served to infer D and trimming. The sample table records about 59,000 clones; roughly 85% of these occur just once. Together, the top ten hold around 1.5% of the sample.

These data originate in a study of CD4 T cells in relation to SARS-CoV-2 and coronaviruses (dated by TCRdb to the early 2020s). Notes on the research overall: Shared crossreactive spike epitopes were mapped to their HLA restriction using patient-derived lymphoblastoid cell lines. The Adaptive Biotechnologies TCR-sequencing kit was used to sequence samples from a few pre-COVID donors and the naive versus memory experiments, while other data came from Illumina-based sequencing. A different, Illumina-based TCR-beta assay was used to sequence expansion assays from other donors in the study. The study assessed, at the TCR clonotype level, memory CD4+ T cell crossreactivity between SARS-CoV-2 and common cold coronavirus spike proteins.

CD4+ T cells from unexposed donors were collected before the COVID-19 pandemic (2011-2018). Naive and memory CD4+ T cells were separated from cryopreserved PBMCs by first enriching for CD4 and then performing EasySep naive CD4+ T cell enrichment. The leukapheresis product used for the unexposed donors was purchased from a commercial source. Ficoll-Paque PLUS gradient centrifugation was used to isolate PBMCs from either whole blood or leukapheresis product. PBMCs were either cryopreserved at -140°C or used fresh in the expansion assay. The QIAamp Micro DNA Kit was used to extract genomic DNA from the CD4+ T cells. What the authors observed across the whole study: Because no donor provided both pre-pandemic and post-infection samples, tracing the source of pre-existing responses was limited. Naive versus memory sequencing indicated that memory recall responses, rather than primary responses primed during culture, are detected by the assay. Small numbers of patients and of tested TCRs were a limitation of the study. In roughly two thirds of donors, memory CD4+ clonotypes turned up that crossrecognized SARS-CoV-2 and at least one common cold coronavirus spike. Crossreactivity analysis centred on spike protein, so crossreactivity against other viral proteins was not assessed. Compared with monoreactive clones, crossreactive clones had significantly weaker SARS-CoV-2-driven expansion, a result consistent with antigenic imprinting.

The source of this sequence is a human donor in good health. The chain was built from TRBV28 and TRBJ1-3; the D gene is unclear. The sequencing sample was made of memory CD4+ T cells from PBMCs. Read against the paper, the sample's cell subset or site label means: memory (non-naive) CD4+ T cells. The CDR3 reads CASSPTSPSGNTIYF. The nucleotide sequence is TGTGCCAGCAGTCCGACAAGTCCCTCTGGAAACACCATATATTTT.